These 21 T cell receptor beta chains originate from one sample sequenced in a study of cytomegalovirus exposure and HLA in healthy donors. Primers for the PCR totalled 60 Vbeta and 13 Jbeta. Clones were read by immunoSEQ multiplex PCR, and TCRdb kept only the in-frame ones, dropping some. The repertoire consists of under 150,000 clones, with 83% occurring once and the leading ten covering less than 1.5%. Sequenced: PBMCs. Receptors were obtained from a girl aged 2-9 years in good health and CMV-seronegative.

This clone has a handful of counts. The gene calls are TRBV20-1 and TRBJ1-2; no clear D. Trimming cost V 1 base and J 8 bases, with 8 bases left between them. CDR1 and CDR2 from the germline V gene are DFQATT and SNEGSKA (reference sequence). The CDR3 consists of 11 residues. The CDR3 spells CSARASGGYTF. DNA for the CDR3: TGCAGTGCTAGAGCCTCGGGGGGCTACACCTTC.

The J gene is TRBJ1-3, the V gene TRBV25-1; D perhaps matches TRBD1 (6 bases). Per the germline V gene, CDR1 is MGHDK and CDR2 is SYGVNS. The CDR3 length is 15 residues. V was clipped by 2 bases and J by 0 bases, with 8 bases between them. The CDR3 region is CASSEPQGSGNTIYF. The CDR3 region has the DNA TGTGCCAGCAGTGAACCACAGGGCTCTGGAAACACCATATATTTT.

The chain couples TRBV19 to TRBJ2-1, with no clear D. Germline assignment: CDR1 LNHDA and CDR2 SQIVND (reference sequence). V was cut by 1 base and J by 2 bases, with 9 bases left in between. This CDR3 region has 15 residues. This chain's CDR3 is CASSIVRLPYNEQFF. The CDR3 DNA reads as TGTGCCAGTAGTATAGTGCGTTTACCCTACAATGAGCAGTTCTTC.

The chain uses TRBV5-8 and TRBJ2-5, with D possibly matching TRBD1 (6 bases). Germline V gene sequence: CDR1 SGHTS, CDR2 YDEGEE. This CDR3 comprises 16 residues. The V end was cut by 3 bases, the J end by 1 base, with 16 bases between. The CDR3 protein is CASSWPPGDPQETQYF. The CDR3 DNA is TGTGCCAGCAGCTGGCCACCAGGGGACCCCCAAGAGACCCAGTACTTC.

The chain links TRBV7-2 to TRBJ1-3, with D uncertain. The CDR3 sequence is 12 residues long. The germline V gene encodes CDR1 SGHTA and CDR2 FQGNSA. Deletions cut 8 bases from V and 8 bases from J, with 13 bases between. The CDR3 DNA sequence: TGTGCCAGCGGAGCGGGGAGAGACACCATATATTTT. It codes for CASGAGRDTIYF.

The rearrangement joins TRBV7-3 to TRBJ2-7; 9 nucleotides match TRBD2. This CDR3 comprises 14 residues. Trimming took 6 bases from V and 4 from J; bases not matched to a gene: 7. Per the germline V gene, CDR1 is SGHTA and CDR2 is FQGTGA. The CDR3 is CASSAGGPGYEQYF. The CDR3 DNA is TGTGCCAGCAGTGCGGGAGGGCCGGGGTACGAGCAGTACTTC.

The chain couples TRBV6-5 to TRBJ1-2; D ambiguous. V dropped 6 bases and J dropped 7 bases, with 21 bases sitting between them. Looked up from germline, CDR1 is MNHEY and CDR2 is SVGAGI. The CDR3 covers 15 residues. CDR3 loop: CASRGRPVTTGGYTF. The CDR3 bases are TGTGCCAGCAGAGGCCGGCCGGTGACGACGGGTGGCTACACCTTC.

The CDR3 DNA is TGTGCCAGCAATCCGTCTCGTCAGCCCCAGCATTTT. This sequence encodes CASNPSRQPQHF. The chain combines TRBV28 with TRBJ1-5, with D hard to call. Trimming removed 7 bases from V and 6 bases from J, with 10 bases in between. Germline V gene lookup returns CDR1 MDHEN and CDR2 SYDVKM. The CDR3 consists of 12 residues.

The chain has TRBV7-9 and TRBJ1-2, with TRBD1 as a possible D gene (6 bases). The CDR3 contains 14 residues. Germline CDR1 SEHNR, CDR2 FQNEAQ (reference sequence). The germline V and J ends were trimmed by 4 bases and 7 bases, with 16 bases remaining between them. DNA of the CDR3: TGTGCCAGCAGCTCGCCGGGGGGCGGGGTTGGCTACACCTTC. As protein: CASSSPGGGVGYTF.

This rearrangement joins TRBV7-2 to TRBJ2-7; D unresolved. The V gene lost 2 bases and the J gene lost 2 bases, with 10 bases spanning the gap. Germline assignment: CDR1 SGHTA and CDR2 FQGNSA. The CDR3 has 14 residues. CDR3 sequence (DNA): TGTGCCAGCAGCTTAAGCATCCCTACCTACGAGCAGTACTTC. Protein product: CASSLSIPTYEQYF.

The CDR3 protein is CASSLGLREGSSTDTQYF. For the CDR3, the DNA is TGTGCCAGCAGCTTAGGCCTGAGGGAGGGCTCTAGCACAGATACGCAGTATTTT. This chain links TRBV13 with TRBJ2-3; 7 positions agree with TRBD2. Trimming cost V 0 bases and J 0 bases; bases outside gene matches: 9. The CDR3 has 18 amino acids. Germline V gene sequence: CDR1 PRHDT, CDR2 FYEKMQ (reference sequence). The variable domain in full, completed from reference TRBV13 and TRBJ2-3, reads AAGVIQSPRHLIKEKRETATLKCYPIPRHDTVYWYQQGPGQDPQFLISFYEKMQSDKGSIPDRFSAQQFSDYHSELNMSSLELGDSALYFCASSLGLREGSSTDTQYFGPGTRLTVL.

The V and J genes are TRBV5-4 and TRBJ1-1; TRBD1 aligns across 12 bases. V lost 4 bases and J lost 0; bases outside the gene matches: 4. Looked up from germline, CDR1 is SGHNT and CDR2 is YYREEE (reference sequence). This CDR3 comprises 16 residues. The DNA for the CDR3 is TGTGCCAGCAGCCCGGGACAGGGGGCCATGAACACTGAAGCTTTCTTT. Its translation: CASSPGQGAMNTEAFF. Full variable domain (missing parts from reference TRBV5-4 and TRBJ1-1): ETGVTQSPTHLIKTRGQQVTLRCSSQSGHNTVSWYQQALGQGPQFIFQYYREEENGRGNFPPRFSGLQFPNYSSELNVNALELDDSALYLCASSPGQGAMNTEAFFGQGTRLTVV.

The rearrangement links TRBV5-1 to TRBJ1-1; D may be TRBD1 (6 bases). CDR3 length: 15 amino acids. Germline CDR1 and CDR2: SGHRS and YFSETQ. The V gene lost 4 bases and the J gene lost 3 bases, with 16 bases spanning the gap. The CDR3, as DNA: TGCGCCAGCAGCAGGGTAGACAGGCGGGACACTGAAGCTTTCTTT. Its protein is CASSRVDRRDTEAFF.

The J gene is TRBJ1-2, the V gene TRBV10-3; tentatively, D is TRBD1 (5 bases). Germline CDR1 reads ENHRY; CDR2 reads SYGVKD. Trimming left V 6 bases short and J 6 bases short, with 5 bases between. This CDR3 is 10 amino acids long. CDR3 sequence: CAIRGDGYTF. The CDR3 DNA is TGTGCCATCAGAGGGGATGGCTACACCTTC.

The chain carries TRBV13 and TRBJ2-7, with 12 bases that match TRBD2. Germline CDR1 PRHDT, CDR2 FYEKMQ (reference sequence). The CDR3 has 21 residues. V was clipped by 4 bases and J by 4 bases; unmatched bases: 23. This CDR3 reads CASSSVPKTSGSLGFRYEQYF. The CDR3 coding sequence is TGTGCCAGCAGCTCCGTACCGAAGACTAGCGGGAGTTTGGGTTTCAGATACGAGCAGTACTTC.

The CDR3 here is CASSDSGTSANNEQFF. The CDR3 DNA reads TGCGCCAGCAGTGACTCCGGGACTAGCGCGAACAATGAGCAGTTCTTC. This sequence joins TRBV10-2 and TRBJ2-1, with 10 bases fitting TRBD2. This CDR3 is built from 16 residues. CDR1 and CDR2 from the germline V gene are WSHSY and SAAADI. V lost 3 bases to trimming and J lost 5 bases; unmatched junction nucleotides: 7.

This chain joins TRBV4-1 and TRBJ1-5; 7 bases align to TRBD1. Germline trimming cut 4 bases from V and 7 bases from J; bases unmatched to any gene: 7. The germline V gene has CDR1 MGHRA and CDR2 YSYEKL. The CDR3 extends over 14 amino acids. The CDR3 loop reads CASSPTGVSQPQHF. DNA for the CDR3: TGCGCCAGCAGCCCAACAGGGGTGAGCCAGCCCCAGCATTTT.

The table lists this clone with a count of one. This same CDR3 is encoded by further DNA sequences in the sample. This chain uses TRBV15 with TRBJ1-1; possibly TRBD1 for D (5 bases). The germline V and J ends were trimmed by 3 bases and 2 bases, with 10 bases remaining between them. Germline V gene data show CDR1 as LNHNV and CDR2 as YYDKDF (reference sequence). This CDR3 has 14 amino acids. The CDR3 sequence is CATSRPGGNTEAFF. CDR3 nucleotide sequence: TGTGCCACCAGCAGGCCCGGGGGAAACACTGAAGCTTTCTTT.

V and J are TRBV27 and TRBJ2-2, with 7 nucleotides matching TRBD1. V gave up 3 bases and J gave up 4 bases; unmatched junction bases: 2. Per the germline V gene, CDR1 is MNHEY and CDR2 is SMNVEV (reference sequence). The CDR3 has 14 residues. The CDR3 loop is CASSFGQATGELFF. CDR3 coding DNA: TGTGCCAGCAGTTTTGGACAGGCCACCGGGGAGCTGTTTTTT.

The chain uses TRBV14 and TRBJ1-1; maybe TRBD1 (6 bases). V was pared by 5 bases and J by 0 bases, with 10 bases between. The CDR3 has 14 residues. The germline gives CDR1 SGHDN, CDR2 FVKESK. CDR3 nucleotide sequence: TGTGCCAGCAGCTTCAGGGGCGTGAACACTGAAGCTTTCTTT. Its protein is CASSFRGVNTEAFF.

This chain joins TRBV6-4 and TRBJ2-2; TRBD1 aligns across 8 bases. The CDR3 covers 18 residues. Per germline, CDR1 MRHNA and CDR2 SNTAGT. With 0 bases clipped from V and 5 bases from J, the junction kept 11 bases outside the gene matches. The CDR3 nucleotides read TGTGCCAGCAGTGACTCGAGTGAATCGCAGGGGGCAACCGGGGAGCTGTTTTTT. This translates into CASSDSSESQGATGELFF.